This T cell receptor beta chain was observed in a study of glioma-infiltrating T cells after dendritic cell vaccination. Study summary: Dendritic cells derived from monocytes and pulsed with autologous tumor lysate formed the vaccine.

The sample's time point: after dendritic cell vaccination, including at tumor progression/relapse. This table comes from immunoSEQ multiplex PCR, and its TCRdb copy is limited to in-frame clones, with some not included. The sample shows 90,000 to 95,000 clones, roughly four fifths of them seen only once. Germline-derived CDR1 and CDR2 are SGDLS and YYNGEE. The CDR3 is made up of 15 amino acids. V was clipped by 2 bases and J by 6 bases, with 15 bases between them. The specimen was blood, collected after dendritic cell vaccination. The rearrangement uses TRBV9 and TRBJ1-5, with D perhaps TRBD1 (5 bases). This TCR was recovered from a human donor with glioblastoma. The CDR3 DNA reads as TGTGCCAGCAGCGTTGAGGCGGGAAGGGGTCAGCCCCAGCATTTT. Its protein is CASSVEAGRGQPQHF.